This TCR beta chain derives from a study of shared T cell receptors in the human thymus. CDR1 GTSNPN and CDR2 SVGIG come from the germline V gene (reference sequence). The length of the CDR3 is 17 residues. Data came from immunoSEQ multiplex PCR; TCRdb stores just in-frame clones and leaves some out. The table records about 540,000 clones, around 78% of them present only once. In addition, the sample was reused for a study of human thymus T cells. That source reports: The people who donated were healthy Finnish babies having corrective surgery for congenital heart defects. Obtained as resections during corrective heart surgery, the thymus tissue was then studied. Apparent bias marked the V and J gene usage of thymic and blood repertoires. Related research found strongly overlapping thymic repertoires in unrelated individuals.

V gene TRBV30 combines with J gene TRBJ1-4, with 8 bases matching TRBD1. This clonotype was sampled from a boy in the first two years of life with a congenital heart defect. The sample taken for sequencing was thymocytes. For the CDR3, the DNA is TGTGCTTTACGACCACCGAGGACAGGGATGGCAAGGGAAAAACTGTTTTTT. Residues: CALRPPRTGMAREKLFF.